The rows below give T cell receptor beta chains drawn from one sample of a study of PD-1 blockade in classical Hodgkin lymphoma. Clones were sequenced by immunoSEQ multiplex PCR, and TCRdb holds only the in-frame ones, with some missing. The sample shows roughly 100,000 clones, approximately 89% of them seen only once. The material was peripheral blood mononuclear cells (PBMCs), obtained before the fourth cycle of nivolumab. These receptors were collected from a human donor with classical Hodgkin lymphoma. CDR3s include the opening cysteine and the closing phenylalanine or tryptophan. The order of the fields is D gene, clone size, V gene, J gene, CDR3 protein, CDR3 DNA. The D gene is left open where the match is weak. Only some rows state a clone size, as once, few, many or a class for expanded clones.

d_gene: NA; abundance: NA; v_gene: TRBV4-2; j_gene: TRBJ2-5; CDR3aa: CASSQDSHQETQYF; CDR3nt: TGTGCCAGCAGCCAAGATAGTCATCAAGAGACCCAGTACTTC
d_gene: TRBD2; abundance: once; v_gene: TRBV7-2; j_gene: TRBJ2-2; CDR3aa: CASSLTVRLAVNTGELFF; CDR3nt: TGTGCCAGCAGCTTAACCGTAAGGCTAGCGGTAAACACCGGGGAGCTGTTTTTT
d_gene: NA; abundance: NA; v_gene: TRBV4-2; j_gene: TRBJ2-1; CDR3aa: CASSQDARGAYNEQFF; CDR3nt: TGTGCCAGCAGCCAAGATGCCCGCGGGGCGTACAATGAGCAGTTCTTC
d_gene: TRBD2; abundance: NA; v_gene: TRBV13; j_gene: TRBJ2-7; CDR3aa: CASSSWTSGNSYEQYF; CDR3nt: TGTGCCAGCAGCTCTTGGACTAGCGGGAACTCCTACGAGCAGTACTTC
d_gene: TRBD1; abundance: once; v_gene: TRBV7-6; j_gene: TRBJ2-3; CDR3aa: CASSLGGTGFTDTQYF; CDR3nt: TGTGCCAGCAGCTTAGGTGGGACAGGGTTCACAGATACGCAGTATTTT
d_gene: TRBD2; abundance: NA; v_gene: TRBV5-1; j_gene: TRBJ2-3; CDR3aa: CASSLGNNGLAVTDTQYF; CDR3nt: TGCGCCAGCAGCTTGGGGAATAATGGACTAGCGGTAACAGATACGCAGTATTTT
d_gene: TRBD2; abundance: once; v_gene: TRBV2; j_gene: TRBJ2-7; CDR3aa: CASSETSVNRREQYF; CDR3nt: TGTGCCAGCAGTGAAACTAGCGTAAACCGTAGGGAGCAGTACTTC
d_gene: NA; abundance: once; v_gene: TRBV7-9; j_gene: TRBJ2-1; CDR3aa: CASSLVGGVGDEQFF; CDR3nt: TGTGCCAGCAGCTTAGTTGGGGGAGTTGGCGATGAGCAGTTCTTC
d_gene: NA; abundance: NA; v_gene: TRBV5-1; j_gene: TRBJ2-7; CDR3aa: CASSFGPGSEQYF; CDR3nt: TGCGCCAGCAGCTTCGGTCCAGGGTCCGAGCAGTACTTC
d_gene: NA; abundance: NA; v_gene: TRBV18; j_gene: TRBJ1-1; CDR3aa: CASSPPHGVGSEAFF; CDR3nt: TGTGCCAGCTCACCACCCCACGGGGTAGGGTCTGAAGCTTTCTTT
d_gene: NA; abundance: NA; v_gene: TRBV10-3; j_gene: TRBJ2-1; CDR3aa: CAISEGGTISYNEQFF; CDR3nt: TGTGCCATCAGTGAAGGCGGGACAATATCCTACAATGAGCAGTTCTTC
d_gene: NA; abundance: few; v_gene: TRBV2; j_gene: TRBJ1-2; CDR3aa: CASSEVGANYGYTF; CDR3nt: TGTGCCAGCAGCGAAGTCGGAGCTAACTATGGCTACACCTTC